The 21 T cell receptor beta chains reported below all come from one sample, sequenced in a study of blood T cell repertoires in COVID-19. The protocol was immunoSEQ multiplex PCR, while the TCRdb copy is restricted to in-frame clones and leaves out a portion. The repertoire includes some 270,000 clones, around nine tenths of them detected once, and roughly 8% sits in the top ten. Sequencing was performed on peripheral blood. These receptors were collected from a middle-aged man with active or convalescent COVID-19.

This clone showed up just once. The CDR3 reads CASSPGQGSPGELFF. In DNA, the CDR3 is TGCGCCAGTTCCCCGGGACAGGGTAGTCCTGGGGAGCTGTTTTTT. The rearrangement links TRBV5-1 to TRBJ2-2; 9 bases fit TRBD1. V was clipped by 8 bases and J by 8 bases; unmatched bases: 13. CDR3 length: 15 residues. The germline CDR1 and CDR2 sequences are SGHRS and YFSETQ.

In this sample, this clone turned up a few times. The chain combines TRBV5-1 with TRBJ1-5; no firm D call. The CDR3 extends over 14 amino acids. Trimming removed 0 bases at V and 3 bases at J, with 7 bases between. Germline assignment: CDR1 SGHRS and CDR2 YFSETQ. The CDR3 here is CASSLGDFNQPQHF. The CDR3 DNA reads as TGCGCCAGCAGCTTGGGAGATTTCAATCAGCCCCAGCATTTT.

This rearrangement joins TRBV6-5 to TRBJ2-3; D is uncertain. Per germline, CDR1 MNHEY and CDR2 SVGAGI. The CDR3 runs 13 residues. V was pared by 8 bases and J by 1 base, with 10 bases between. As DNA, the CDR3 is TGTGCCAGCTGCCTAGGAGGCACAGATACGCAGTATTTT. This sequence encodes CASCLGGTDTQYF.

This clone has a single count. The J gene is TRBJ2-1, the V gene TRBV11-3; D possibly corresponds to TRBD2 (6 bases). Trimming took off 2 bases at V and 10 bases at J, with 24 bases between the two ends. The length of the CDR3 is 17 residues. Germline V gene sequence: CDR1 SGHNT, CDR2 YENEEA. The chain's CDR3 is CASSLPPGGLRDGEQFF. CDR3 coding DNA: TGTGCCAGCAGCTTACCCCCTGGGGGACTCCGTGATGGGGAGCAGTTCTTC.

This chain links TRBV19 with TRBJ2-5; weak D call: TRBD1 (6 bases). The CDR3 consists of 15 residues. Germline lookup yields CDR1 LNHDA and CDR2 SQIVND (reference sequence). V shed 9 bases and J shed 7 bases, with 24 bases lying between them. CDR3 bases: TGTGCCAGCAGTCCAGATTTTAGGGGGAGCGGGACCCAGTACTTC. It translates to CASSPDFRGSGTQYF. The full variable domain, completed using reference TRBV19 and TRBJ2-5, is DGGITQSPKYLFRKEGQNVTLSCEQNLNHDAMYWYRQDPGQGLRLIYYSQIVNDFQKGDIAEGYSVSREKKESFPLTVTSAQKNPTAFYLCASSPDFRGSGTQYFGPGTRLLVL.

CDR3 sequence (DNA): TGTGCCAGCAGCCAAGATCGGGGTGTAGGTGGCTACACCTTC. Its translation: CASSQDRGVGGYTF. The gene calls are TRBV14 and TRBJ1-2; D is unresolved. Germline CDR1 is SGHDN and CDR2 is FVKESK. The CDR3 runs 14 residues. The V and J ends lost 0 bases and 7 bases respectively, with 12 bases between them. Full variable domain (rest looked up from reference TRBV14 and TRBJ1-2): EAGVTQFPSHSVIEKGQTVTLRCDPISGHDNLYWYRRVMGKEIKFLLHFVKESKQDESGMPNNRFLAERTGGTYSTLKVQPAELEDSGVYFCASSQDRGVGGYTFGSGTRLTVV.

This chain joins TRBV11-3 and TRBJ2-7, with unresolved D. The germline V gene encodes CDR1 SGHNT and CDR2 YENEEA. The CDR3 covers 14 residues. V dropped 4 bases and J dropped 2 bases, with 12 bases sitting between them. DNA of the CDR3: TGTGCCAGCAGCTCAACCACTCCCACCTACGAGCAGTACTTC. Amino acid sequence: CASSSTTPTYEQYF. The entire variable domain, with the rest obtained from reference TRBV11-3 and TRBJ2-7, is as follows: EAGVVQSPRYKIIEKKQPVAFWCNPISGHNTLYWYLQNLGQGPELLIRYENEEAVDDSQLPKDRFSAERLKGVDSTLKIQPAELGDSAVYLCASSSTTPTYEQYFGPGTRLTVT.

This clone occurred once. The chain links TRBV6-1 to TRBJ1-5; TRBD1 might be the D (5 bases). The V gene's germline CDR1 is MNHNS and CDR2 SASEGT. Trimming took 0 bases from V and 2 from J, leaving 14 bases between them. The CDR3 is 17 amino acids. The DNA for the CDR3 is TGTGCCAGCAGTGAAGCGGCCGCCAGGGAGGGCAATCAGCCCCAGCATTTT. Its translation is CASSEAAAREGNQPQHF.

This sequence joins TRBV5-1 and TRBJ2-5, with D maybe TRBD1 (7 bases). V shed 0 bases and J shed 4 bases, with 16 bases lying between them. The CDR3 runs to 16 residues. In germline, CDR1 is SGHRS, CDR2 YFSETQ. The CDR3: CASSLGQGGLGETQYF. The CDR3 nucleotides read TGCGCCAGCAGCTTGGGGCAGGGGGGCCTTGGAGAGACCCAGTACTTC.

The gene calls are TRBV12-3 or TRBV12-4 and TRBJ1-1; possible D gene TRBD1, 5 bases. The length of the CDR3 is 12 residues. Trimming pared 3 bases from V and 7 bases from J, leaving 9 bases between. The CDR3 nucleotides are TGTGCCAGCAGTTTGGTAGGGGTTGAAGCTTTCTTT. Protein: CASSLVGVEAFF.

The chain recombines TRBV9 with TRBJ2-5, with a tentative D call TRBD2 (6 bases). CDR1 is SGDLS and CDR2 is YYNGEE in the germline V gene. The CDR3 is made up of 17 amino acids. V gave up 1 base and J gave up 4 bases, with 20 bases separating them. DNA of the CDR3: TGTGCCAGCAGCGTATTTGGCTCCGGGACTTTGGGAGAGACCCAGTACTTC. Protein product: CASSVFGSGTLGETQYF.

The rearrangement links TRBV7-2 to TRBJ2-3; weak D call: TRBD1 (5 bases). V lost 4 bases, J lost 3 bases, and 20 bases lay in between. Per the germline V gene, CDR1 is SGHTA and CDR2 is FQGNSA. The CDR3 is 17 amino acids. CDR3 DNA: TGTGCCAGCAGCTCTTCTCCTGACAGAAGGTATACAGATACGCAGTATTTT. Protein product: CASSSSPDRRYTDTQYF.

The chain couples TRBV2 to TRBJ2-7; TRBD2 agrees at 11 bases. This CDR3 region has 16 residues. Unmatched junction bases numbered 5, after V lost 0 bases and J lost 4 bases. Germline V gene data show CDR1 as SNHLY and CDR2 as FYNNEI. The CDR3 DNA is TGTGCCAGCAGTGAAGCCTCTACTAGCGGGGGTTACGAGCAGTACTTC. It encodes CASSEASTSGGYEQYF.

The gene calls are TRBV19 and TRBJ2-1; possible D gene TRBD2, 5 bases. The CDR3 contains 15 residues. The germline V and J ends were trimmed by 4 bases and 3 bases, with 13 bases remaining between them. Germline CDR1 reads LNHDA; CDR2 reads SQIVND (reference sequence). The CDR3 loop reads CASSKFAGGYNEQFF. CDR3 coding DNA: TGTGCCAGTAGTAAGTTCGCGGGCGGCTACAATGAGCAGTTCTTC.

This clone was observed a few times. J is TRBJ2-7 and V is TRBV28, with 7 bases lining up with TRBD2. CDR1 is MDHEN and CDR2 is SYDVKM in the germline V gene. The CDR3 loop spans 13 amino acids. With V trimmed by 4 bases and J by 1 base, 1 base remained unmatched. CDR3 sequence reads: CASSWGGSYEQYF. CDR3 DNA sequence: TGTGCCAGCAGTTGGGGGGGGTCCTACGAGCAGTACTTC.

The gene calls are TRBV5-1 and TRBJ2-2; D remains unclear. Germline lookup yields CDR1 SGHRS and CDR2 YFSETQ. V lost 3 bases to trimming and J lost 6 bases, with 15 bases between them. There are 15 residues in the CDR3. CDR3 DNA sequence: TGCGCCAGCAGCTCCGCGCCAGGATGGGCCGGGGAGCTGTTTTTT. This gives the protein CASSSAPGWAGELFF.

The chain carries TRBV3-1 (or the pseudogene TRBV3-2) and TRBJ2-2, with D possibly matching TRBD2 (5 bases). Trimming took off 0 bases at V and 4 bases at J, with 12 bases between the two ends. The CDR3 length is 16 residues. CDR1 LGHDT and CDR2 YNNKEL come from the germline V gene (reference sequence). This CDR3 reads CASSQDTAAITGELFF. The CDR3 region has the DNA TGTGCCAGCAGCCAAGATACAGCGGCGATCACCGGGGAGCTGTTTTTT.

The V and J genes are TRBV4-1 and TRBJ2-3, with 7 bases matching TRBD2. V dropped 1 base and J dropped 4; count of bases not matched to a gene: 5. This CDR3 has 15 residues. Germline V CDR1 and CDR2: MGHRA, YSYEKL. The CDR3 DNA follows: TGCGCCAGCAGCCAAGTAGCGGGCCCGGCAGATACGCAGTATTTT. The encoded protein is CASSQVAGPADTQYF.

The CDR3 loop is CASSPGAGGTNEKLFF. The CDR3 DNA sequence: TGTGCCAGCAGCCCAGGGGCAGGGGGCACTAATGAAAAACTGTTTTTT. V and J are TRBV11-2 and TRBJ1-4, with 8 bases that match TRBD1. The trim removed 5 bases at V and 2 bases at J, leaving 7 bases unmatched. Germline lookup yields CDR1 SGHAT and CDR2 FQNNGV. The CDR3 runs to 16 residues.

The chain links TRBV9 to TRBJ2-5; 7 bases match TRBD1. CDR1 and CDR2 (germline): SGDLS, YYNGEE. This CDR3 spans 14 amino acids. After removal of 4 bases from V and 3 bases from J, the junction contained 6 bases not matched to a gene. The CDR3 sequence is CASSQRGQEETQYF. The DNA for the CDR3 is TGTGCCAGCAGCCAGAGGGGGCAAGAAGAGACCCAGTACTTC.

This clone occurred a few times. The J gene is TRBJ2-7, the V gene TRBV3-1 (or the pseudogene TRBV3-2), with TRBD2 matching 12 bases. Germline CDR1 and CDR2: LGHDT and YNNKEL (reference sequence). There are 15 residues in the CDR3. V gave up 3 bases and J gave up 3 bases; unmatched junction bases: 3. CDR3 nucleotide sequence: TGTGCCAGCAGCCAGGGGACTAGCGGGTTCTACGAGCAGTACTTC. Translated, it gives CASSQGTSGFYEQYF.